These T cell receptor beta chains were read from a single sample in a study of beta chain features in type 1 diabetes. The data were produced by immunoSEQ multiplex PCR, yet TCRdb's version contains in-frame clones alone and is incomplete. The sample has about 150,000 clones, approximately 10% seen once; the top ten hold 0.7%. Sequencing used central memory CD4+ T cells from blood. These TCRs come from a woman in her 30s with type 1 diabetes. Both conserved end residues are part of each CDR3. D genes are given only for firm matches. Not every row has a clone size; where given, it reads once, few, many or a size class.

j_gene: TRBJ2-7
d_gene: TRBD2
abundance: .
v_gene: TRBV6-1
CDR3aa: CASSGLAGGSYEQYF
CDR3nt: TGTGCCAGCAGTGGACTAGCGGGAGGATCCTACGAGCAGTACTTC

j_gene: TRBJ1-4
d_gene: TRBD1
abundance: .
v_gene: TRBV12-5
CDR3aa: CASGWEPGQGNEKLFF
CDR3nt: TGTGCTAGTGGTTGGGAACCGGGACAGGGGAACGAAAAACTGTTTTTT

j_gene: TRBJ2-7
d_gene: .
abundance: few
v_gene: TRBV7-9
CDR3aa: CASSPGTGAIYEQYF
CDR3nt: TGTGCCAGCAGCCCGGGGACGGGAGCTATCTACGAGCAGTACTTC

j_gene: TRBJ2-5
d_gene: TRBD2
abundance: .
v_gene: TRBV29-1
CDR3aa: CSVAMAGGQETQYF
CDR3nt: TGCAGCGTTGCCATGGCGGGGGGACAAGAGACCCAGTACTTC

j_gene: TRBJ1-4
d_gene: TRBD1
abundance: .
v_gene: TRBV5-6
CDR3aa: CASRDRGSEKLFF
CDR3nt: TGTGCCAGCAGAGACAGGGGATCTGAAAAACTGTTTTTT

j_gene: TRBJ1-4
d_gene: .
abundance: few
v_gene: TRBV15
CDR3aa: CATSRASGAANEKLFF
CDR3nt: TGTGCCACCAGCAGGGCCAGCGGGGCGGCTAATGAAAAACTGTTTTTT

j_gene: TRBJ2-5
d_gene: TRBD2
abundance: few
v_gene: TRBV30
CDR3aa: CAWSVGQGGETQYF
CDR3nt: TGTGCCTGGAGTGTGGGGCAGGGAGGGGAGACCCAGTACTTC

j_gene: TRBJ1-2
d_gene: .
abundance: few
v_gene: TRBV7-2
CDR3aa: CASSGLGQGNYGYTF
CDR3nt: TGTGCCAGCAGCGGTCTTGGTCAGGGGAACTATGGCTACACCTTC

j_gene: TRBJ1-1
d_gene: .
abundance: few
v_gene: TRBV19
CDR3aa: CASSRGGTEAFF
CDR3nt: TGTGCCAGTAGCCGCGGGGGGACTGAAGCTTTCTTT

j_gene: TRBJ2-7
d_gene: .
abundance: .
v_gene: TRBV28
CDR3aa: CASSLNSPYEQYF
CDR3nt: TGTGCCAGCAGTTTAAACAGCCCCTACGAGCAGTACTTC

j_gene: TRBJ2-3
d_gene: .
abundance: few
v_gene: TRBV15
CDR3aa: CATSRDLAATDTQYF
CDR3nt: TGTGCCACCAGCAGAGATTTAGCGGCCACAGATACGCAGTATTTT

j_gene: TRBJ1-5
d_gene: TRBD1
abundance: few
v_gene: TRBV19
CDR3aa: CASSIAGGNQPQHF
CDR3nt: TGTGCCAGTAGTATAGCAGGGGGTAATCAGCCCCAGCATTTT

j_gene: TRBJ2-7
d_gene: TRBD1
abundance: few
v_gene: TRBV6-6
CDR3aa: CASSRGQGSSYEQYF
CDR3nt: TGTGCCAGCAGCCGAGGACAGGGATCCTCTTACGAGCAGTACTTC

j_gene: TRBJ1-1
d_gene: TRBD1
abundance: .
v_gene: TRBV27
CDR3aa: CASSHGQGGGATEAFF
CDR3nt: TGTGCCAGCAGCCACGGACAGGGCGGAGGAGCCACTGAAGCTTTCTTT

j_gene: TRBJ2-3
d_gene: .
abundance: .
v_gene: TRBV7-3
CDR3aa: CASSRSSSRTDTQYF
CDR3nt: TGTGCCAGCAGCCGCTCTAGCAGCCGCACAGATACGCAGTATTTT

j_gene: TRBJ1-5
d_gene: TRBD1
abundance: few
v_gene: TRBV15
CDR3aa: CATSREGQGVQPQHF
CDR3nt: TGTGCCACCAGCAGAGAGGGACAGGGCGTTCAGCCCCAGCATTTT

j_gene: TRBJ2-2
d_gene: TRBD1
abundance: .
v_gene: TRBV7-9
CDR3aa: CASKSSGTGGTGELFF
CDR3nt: TGTGCCAGCAAATCCTCAGGGACAGGCGGAACCGGGGAGCTGTTTTTT

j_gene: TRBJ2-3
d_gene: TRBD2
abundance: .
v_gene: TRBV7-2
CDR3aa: CASSPSGTSGRPDTQYF
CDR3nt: TGTGCCAGCAGCCCGAGTGGGACTAGCGGGAGGCCCGATACGCAGTATTTT

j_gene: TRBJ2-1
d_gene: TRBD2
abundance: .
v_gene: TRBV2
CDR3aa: CASKWPTSGDYNEQFF
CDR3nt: TGTGCCAGCAAATGGCCGACTAGCGGGGATTACAATGAGCAGTTCTTC

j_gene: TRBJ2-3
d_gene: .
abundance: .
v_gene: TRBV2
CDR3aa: CASSSGLGTDTQYF
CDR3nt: TGTGCCAGCAGTTCAGGACTGGGGACAGATACGCAGTATTTT

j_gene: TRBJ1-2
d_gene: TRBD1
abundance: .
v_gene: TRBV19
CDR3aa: CASSVDRLYTF
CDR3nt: TGTGCCAGTAGCGTGGACAGGCTCTACACCTTC

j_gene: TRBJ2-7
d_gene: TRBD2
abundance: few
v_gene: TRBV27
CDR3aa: CASSLRGGRRGYEQYF
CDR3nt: TGTGCCAGCAGTTTACGGGGGGGACGCCGAGGCTACGAGCAGTACTTC

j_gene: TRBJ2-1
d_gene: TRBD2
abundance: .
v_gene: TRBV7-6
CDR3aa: CASSLGTSGTNEQFF
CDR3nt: TGTGCCAGCAGCCTTGGGACTAGCGGGACCAATGAGCAGTTCTTC

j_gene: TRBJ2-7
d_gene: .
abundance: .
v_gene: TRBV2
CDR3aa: CASTDQTGPGEQYF
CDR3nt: TGTGCCAGCACCGACCAAACAGGGCCTGGCGAGCAGTACTTC

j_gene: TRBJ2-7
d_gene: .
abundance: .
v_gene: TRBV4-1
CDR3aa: CASSLQGGSYEQYF
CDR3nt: TGCGCCAGCAGCCTACAAGGGGGATCCTACGAGCAGTACTTC

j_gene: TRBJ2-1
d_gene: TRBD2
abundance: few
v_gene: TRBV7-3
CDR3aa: CASSLGLAGRTEQFF
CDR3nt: TGTGCCAGCAGCCTAGGACTAGCCGGGAGGACTGAGCAGTTCTTC

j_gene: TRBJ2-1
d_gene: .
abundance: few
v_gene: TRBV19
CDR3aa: CASSIALLNEQFF
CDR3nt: TGTGCCAGTAGTATAGCCCTTCTCAATGAGCAGTTCTTC

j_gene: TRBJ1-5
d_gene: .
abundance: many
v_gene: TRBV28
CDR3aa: CASSQGPGFNQPQHF
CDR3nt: TGTGCCAGCAGCCAAGGCCCAGGATTCAATCAGCCCCAGCATTTT

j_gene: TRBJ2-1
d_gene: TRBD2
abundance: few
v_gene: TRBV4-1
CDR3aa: CASSQDPTSPREQFF
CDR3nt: TGCGCCAGCAGCCAAGATCCGACTAGCCCCCGAGAGCAGTTCTTC

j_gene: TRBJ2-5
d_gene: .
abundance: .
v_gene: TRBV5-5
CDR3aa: CASSLGHFQETQYF
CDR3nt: TGTGCCAGCAGCTTGGGACACTTCCAAGAGACCCAGTACTTC

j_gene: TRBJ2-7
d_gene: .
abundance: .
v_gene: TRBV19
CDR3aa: CASRPREASEQYF
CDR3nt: TGTGCCAGTAGACCGAGGGAGGCTTCCGAGCAGTACTTC

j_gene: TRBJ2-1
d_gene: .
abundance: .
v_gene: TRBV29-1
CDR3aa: CSARLGSNEQFF
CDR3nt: TGCAGCGCCCGACTAGGGAGTAATGAGCAGTTCTTC

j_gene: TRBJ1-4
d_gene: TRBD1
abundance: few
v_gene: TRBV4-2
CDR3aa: CASSQEGQDNEKLFF
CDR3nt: TGTGCCAGCAGCCAAGAGGGACAGGATAATGAAAAACTGTTTTTT

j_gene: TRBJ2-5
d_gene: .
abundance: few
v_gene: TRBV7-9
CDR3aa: CASSPTGMEGQETQYF
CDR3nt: TGTGCCAGCAGCCCTACCGGGATGGAGGGCCAAGAGACCCAGTACTTC

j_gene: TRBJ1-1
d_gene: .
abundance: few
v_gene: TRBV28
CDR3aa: CASSPPAVTEAFF
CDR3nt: TGTGCCAGCAGTCCACCTGCGGTCACTGAAGCTTTCTTT

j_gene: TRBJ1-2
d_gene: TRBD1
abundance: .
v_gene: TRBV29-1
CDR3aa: CSGDRGFPWGYTF
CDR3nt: TGCAGCGGTGACAGGGGGTTTCCGTGGGGCTACACCTTC

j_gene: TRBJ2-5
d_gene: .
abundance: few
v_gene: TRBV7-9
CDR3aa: CASSLTGTQKETQYF
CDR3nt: TGTGCCAGCAGCTTAACCGGGACTCAAAAAGAGACCCAGTACTTC

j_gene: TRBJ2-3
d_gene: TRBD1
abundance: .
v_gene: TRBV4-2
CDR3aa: CASSQLGQGTDTQYF
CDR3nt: TGTGCCAGCAGCCAATTAGGACAGGGCACAGATACGCAGTATTTT

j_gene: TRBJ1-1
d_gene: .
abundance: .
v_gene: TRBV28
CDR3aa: CASSISVVGEAFF
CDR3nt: TGTGCCAGCAGTATCAGCGTAGTGGGTGAAGCTTTCTTT

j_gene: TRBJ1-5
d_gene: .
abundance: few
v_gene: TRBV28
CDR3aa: CASNSPRFRAVSSNQPQHF
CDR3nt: TGTGCCAGCAATTCCCCACGATTCAGGGCCGTCTCTAGCAATCAGCCCCAGCATTTT

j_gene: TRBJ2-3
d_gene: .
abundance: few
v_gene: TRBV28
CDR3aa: CASREAADTQYF
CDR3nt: TGTGCCAGCAGGGAAGCGGCAGATACGCAGTATTTT

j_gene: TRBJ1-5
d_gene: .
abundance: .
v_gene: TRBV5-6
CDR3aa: CASSLVGQPNQPQHF
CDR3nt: TGTGCCAGCAGCTTGGTAGGACAGCCCAATCAGCCCCAGCATTTT